The following is a TCR beta chain sequence with its context. Its antigen remains unidentified. These data are taken from a study of OX40 agonist ivuxolimab in advanced cancers. Looking at the study overall: Three patients responded partially, comprising one with hepatocellular carcinoma and two with cutaneous melanoma. The study, taken as a whole, reports: The CD4+ and CD8+ T cells in the blood had expanded clonally by week 6 at 0.1 to 3.0 mg/kg. Among the lowest peripheral clonal expansion occurred in 0.1-3.0 mg/kg partial responders.

The data were produced by immunoSEQ multiplex PCR, yet TCRdb's version contains in-frame clones alone and is incomplete. The data show around 27,000 clones, about nine tenths seen once. Looked up from germline, CDR1 is SGHAT and CDR2 is FQNNGV. V lost 4 bases and J lost 0, with 10 bases in between. The CDR3 is made up of 14 amino acids. The rearrangement joins TRBV11-2 to TRBJ2-7; unclear D gene. Material: CD4+ or CD8+ T cells sorted from blood, obtained in a trial of the OX40 agonist ivuxolimab. The receptor was isolated from an adult with an advanced solid tumor such as melanoma, head and neck, liver or kidney cancer. As DNA, the CDR3 is TGTGCCAGCAGCTATCCTAGGAGCTCCTACGAGCAGTACTTC. Translation: CASSYPRSSYEQYF.